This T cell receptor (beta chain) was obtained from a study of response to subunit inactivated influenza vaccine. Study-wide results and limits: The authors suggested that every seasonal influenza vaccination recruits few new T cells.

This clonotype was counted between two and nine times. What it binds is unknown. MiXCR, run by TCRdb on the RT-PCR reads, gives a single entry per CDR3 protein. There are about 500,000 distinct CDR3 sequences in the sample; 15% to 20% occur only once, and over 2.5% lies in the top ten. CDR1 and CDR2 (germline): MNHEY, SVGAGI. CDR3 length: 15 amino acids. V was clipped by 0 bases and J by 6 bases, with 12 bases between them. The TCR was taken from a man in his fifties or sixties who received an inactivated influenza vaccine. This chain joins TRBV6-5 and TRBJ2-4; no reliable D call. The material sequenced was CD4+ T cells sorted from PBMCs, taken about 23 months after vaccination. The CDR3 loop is CASSYSSAARNIQYF. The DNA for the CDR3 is TGTGCCAGCAGTTACTCGAGTGCGGCGCGAAACATTCAGTACTTC.